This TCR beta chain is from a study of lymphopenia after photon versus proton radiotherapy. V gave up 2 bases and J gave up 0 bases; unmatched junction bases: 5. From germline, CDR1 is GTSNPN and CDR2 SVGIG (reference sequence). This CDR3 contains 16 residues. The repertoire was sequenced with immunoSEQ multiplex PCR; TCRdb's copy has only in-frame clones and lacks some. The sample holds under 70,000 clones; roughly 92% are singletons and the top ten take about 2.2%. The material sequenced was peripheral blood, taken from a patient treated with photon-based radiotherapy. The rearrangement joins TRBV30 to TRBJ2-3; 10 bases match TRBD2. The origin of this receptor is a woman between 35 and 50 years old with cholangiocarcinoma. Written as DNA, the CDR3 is TGTGCCTGGAGTTCAACTAGCGGGGCTAGCACAGATACGCAGTATTTT. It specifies CAWSSTSGASTDTQYF.